This TCR beta chain was documented in a study of blood T cell repertoires in COVID-19. Study background: Spain, Italy and the United States supplied samples that represented acute and convalescent COVID-19. PBMCs, B-cell-depleted T cells, or T cells were the source of the cDNA or gDNA that made up the material.

Germline CDR1 is LNHDA and CDR2 is SQIVND (reference sequence). V was clipped by 5 bases and J by 6 bases; unmatched bases: 1. The CDR3 consists of 13 residues. In assigning cohorts, the study relied on participant-reported clinical history. Method: immunoSEQ multiplex PCR; TCRdb's copy keeps in-frame clones and lacks some. The repertoire consists of 95,000 to 150,000 clones, with around 84% occurring once and the leading ten covering under 5%. This chain connects TRBV19 to TRBJ2-1; 10 bases are a match to TRBD2. Material: PBMCs or T cells enriched from blood (not recorded which). The clonotype originates from a woman younger than 45 who had recovered from COVID-19. The CDR3 is CASSLAGANEQFF. In DNA, the CDR3 is TGTGCCAGTAGTCTAGCGGGAGCCAATGAGCAGTTCTTC.